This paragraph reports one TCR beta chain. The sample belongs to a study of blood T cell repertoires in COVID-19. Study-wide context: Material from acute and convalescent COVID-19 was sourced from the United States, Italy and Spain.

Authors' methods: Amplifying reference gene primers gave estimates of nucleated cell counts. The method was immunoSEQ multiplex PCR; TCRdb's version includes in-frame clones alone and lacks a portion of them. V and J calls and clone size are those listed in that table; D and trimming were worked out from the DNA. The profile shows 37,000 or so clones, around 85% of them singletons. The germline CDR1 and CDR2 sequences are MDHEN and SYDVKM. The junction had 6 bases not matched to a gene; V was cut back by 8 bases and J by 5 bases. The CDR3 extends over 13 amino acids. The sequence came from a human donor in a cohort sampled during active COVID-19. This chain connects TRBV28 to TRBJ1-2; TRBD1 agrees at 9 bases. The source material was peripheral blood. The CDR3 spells CASGTGIGYGYTF. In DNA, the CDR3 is TGTGCCAGCGGGACAGGGATTGGTTATGGCTACACCTTC.